A selection of T cell receptor beta chains follows, all from one sample in a study of OX40 agonist ivuxolimab in advanced cancers. TCRdb's table, derived via immunoSEQ multiplex PCR, lists solely in-frame clones and lacks some. The sample has some 100,000 clones; approximately 90% are singletons. Material: CD4+ or CD8+ T cells sorted from blood, obtained in a trial of the OX40 agonist ivuxolimab. The receptors here all came from an adult with an advanced solid tumor such as melanoma, head and neck, liver or kidney cancer. Both conserved end residues are trimmed from each CDR3. Each record gives: clone size, V gene, J gene, CDR3 protein. Size is stated for part of the rows, as once, few or many counts, or as a class when the clone is expanded.

once	TRBV18	TRBJ2-5	ASSRLGLPQETQY
.	TRBV7-2	TRBJ2-1	ASSLAENRGGEQF
once	TRBV7-3	TRBJ2-5	ASSMTSGGTQY
few	TRBV28	TRBJ2-7	ASSWPSVGSYEQY
.	TRBV5-4	TRBJ1-2	ASSSGTENYGYT
.	TRBV6-5	TRBJ2-2	ASSRVGSRELF
.	TRBV19	TRBJ1-3	ASTNPGGGNTIY
.	TRBV7-9	TRBJ2-1	ASSRTRQGNNEQF
.	TRBV4-2	TRBJ2-7	ASSQRTSGLSYEQY
.	TRBV19	TRBJ1-1	ASSITGQGSTEAF
.	TRBV11-3	TRBJ1-1	ASSGASNTEAF
.	TRBV6-5	TRBJ2-5	ASRPFTGVETQY
.	TRBV5-1	TRBJ2-7	ASSLAAVSSYEQY
.	TRBV28	TRBJ1-2	ASGGGRGYT
.	TRBV5-1	TRBJ2-5	ASSLNRQPQETQY
.	TRBV7-3	TRBJ2-5	ASSKGTGRGTQY
.	TRBV9	TRBJ2-2	ASSVVLAGEVNTGELF
.	TRBV7-9	TRBJ2-2	ASSWAANTGELF
.	TRBV7-2	TRBJ2-7	ASSFLDYEQY
.	TRBV7-2	TRBJ1-1	ASSVQWNTEAF
.	TRBV19	TRBJ2-5	ASSPPGGEETQY
.	TRBV4-3	TRBJ2-7	ASSRQKDRGQYEQY
few	TRBV2	TRBJ2-2	ASSVKLAGAGELF
.	TRBV14	TRBJ2-1	ASSLFHNGEQF
.	TRBV18	TRBJ1-4	ASSQGKGAEKLF
.	TRBV30	TRBJ1-4	AWKFAGVEKLF
.	TRBV5-1	TRBJ2-3	ASSLGTATDTQY
.	TRBV6-5	TRBJ2-7	ASTGLAGHYEQY
.	TRBV7-6	TRBJ2-7	ASSLRQGYEQY
.	TRBV2	TRBJ2-7	ASTLQGGGSYEQY
.	TRBV5-5	TRBJ2-2	ASRWATFTGELF
.	TRBV10-3	TRBJ2-2	AISEGGANTGELF
.	TRBV11-3	TRBJ1-5	ASSLAGYWGRGNQPQH
.	TRBV4-3	TRBJ1-5	ASSQDPTASNQPQH
.	TRBV27	TRBJ2-1	ASRVGDRIGTSGYNEQF
.	TRBV19	TRBJ1-5	ASSSPGSPHQPQH
.	TRBV28	TRBJ1-2	ASRNPIDPGYT
.	TRBV28	TRBJ1-5	ASFKAGNQPQH
.	TRBV19	TRBJ2-5	ASNSKWRTDNQETQY
.	TRBV7-2	TRBJ1-1	ASSLASRATEAF
.	TRBV28	TRBJ2-7	ASSLYGGDTEQY
.	TRBV25-1	TRBJ2-2	ASSEYRGRAGELF
.	TRBV5-6	TRBJ1-1	ASRGWGGTEAF
.	TRBV28	TRBJ2-7	ASSPGTPPNEQY
.	TRBV5-8	TRBJ2-4	ASSLYRQGKNIQY
.	TRBV5-1	TRBJ2-1	ASSLWREPSYNEQF
.	TRBV29-1	TRBJ2-7	SVQKGQGGLAGVTNYEQY
.	TRBV6-5	TRBJ2-3	ASSYSASRTDTQY
.	TRBV28	TRBJ1-4	ASSLRTLSTNEKLF
.	TRBV2	TRBJ2-3	ATGLAGGADTQY
.	TRBV28	TRBJ2-1	ASSPMLGGRARFNEQF
once	TRBV6-4	TRBJ1-1	ASSPLPGNTEAF
few	TRBV2	TRBJ2-7	ASSDGAPKQY
.	TRBV27	TRBJ1-5	ASSLGGGVGQPQH
.	TRBV7-6	TRBJ2-1	ASSLAGAGGNEQF
.	TRBV27	TRBJ2-2	ASSFSLAGTGELF
.	TRBV4-2	TRBJ2-7	ASSQDAGNPYEQY
.	TRBV28	TRBJ2-5	ASHSTGEKETQY
.	TRBV30	TRBJ2-3	AWRAGENTDTQY